Presented here are 2 T cell receptor beta chains from one specimen sequenced in a study of brain T cells in children with intractable seizures. Time point defined: blood from clinic visit 5 months post-surgery; TSC patient then seizure free. Generated by immunoSEQ multiplex PCR, the TCRdb table keeps only in-frame clones and is missing some. The top ten hold roughly 5.7% of the sample, which has about 340,000 clones, more than 85% seen once. This material consisted of peripheral blood, taken roughly 5 months after surgery. The origin of the receptors is a boy under three years old with tuberous sclerosis and intractable seizures.

The chain is built from TRBV28 and TRBJ2-1; D is unclear. V lost 6 bases and J 0 bases, leaving 21 bases between the germline ends. Germline loops: CDR1 MDHEN, CDR2 SYDVKM. The CDR3 is 18 residues long. CDR3: CASRPYPFGFNSYNEQFF. DNA for the CDR3: TGTGCCAGCAGACCCTACCCCTTTGGGTTTAACTCCTACAATGAGCAGTTCTTC.

The chain couples TRBV11-2 to TRBJ1-4; TRBD1 might be the D (6 bases). V lost 7 bases to trimming and J lost 5 bases, with 14 bases between them. Germline V gene sequence: CDR1 SGHAT, CDR2 FQNNGV. CDR3 length: 14 residues. CDR3 amino acids: CASNNDRSNEKLFF. CDR3 coding DNA: TGTGCCAGCAACAACGACAGGTCAAATGAAAAACTGTTTTTT.